This T cell receptor beta chain was documented in a study of T cell repertoires in cytomegalovirus infection. V lost 3 bases and J 7 bases, leaving 7 bases between the germline ends. This CDR3 is 12 amino acids long. In germline, CDR1 is LNHDA, CDR2 SQIVND (reference sequence). Details on this clonotype: The antigen is not known.

MiXCR, applied by TCRdb to the reads, yields one record per CDR3 protein. The sample includes approximately 270,000 distinct CDR3 sequences, about 20% seen only once; the top ten take under 25%. The input for sequencing was cultured PBMCs, taken from culture after CMV antigen stimulation. The chain links TRBV19 to TRBJ2-1, with TRBD2 as a possible D gene (6 bases). The receptor comes from a human donor in good health (CMV status not recorded). Some clones in this sample may be carry-over from other donors' samples. The chain's CDR3 is CASSMGRNEQFF. DNA of the CDR3: TGTGCCAGTAGTATGGGGAGGAATGAGCAGTTCTTC.